The table lists the clone carrying this T cell receptor beta chain with a count of one. Antigen unknown. Clones were read by immunoSEQ multiplex PCR, and TCRdb kept only the in-frame ones, dropping some. Of more than 95,000 clones in the sample, roughly 90% were seen once. The entry originates in a study of T cell responses to AZD1222 COVID-19 vaccine. Study results and caveats: Only a handful of individuals given AZD1222 were seropositive at baseline.

There are 12 residues in the CDR3. Trimming removed 4 bases at V and 6 bases at J, with 6 bases between. Germline CDR1 reads LGHDT; CDR2 reads YNNKEL (reference sequence). The sequence derives from an adult in good health. The chain has TRBV3-1 (or the pseudogene TRBV3-2) and TRBJ2-2; D remains unclear. This specimen consisted of peripheral blood, obtained on day 0 of AZD1222 vaccination. The CDR3 sequence: CASSPPSGELFF. CDR3 in DNA: TGTGCCAGCAGCCCTCCGTCCGGGGAGCTGTTTTTT.